One and the same sample provided the 27 T cell receptor beta chains below, sequenced in a study of OX40 agonist ivuxolimab in advanced cancers. Measured with immunoSEQ multiplex PCR; TCRdb has only the in-frame clones, and not every one. The table has about 120,000 clones, 75% to 90% seen once. Specimen: CD4+ or CD8+ T cells sorted from blood, collected in a trial of the OX40 agonist ivuxolimab. These receptors were obtained from an adult with an advanced solid tumor such as melanoma, head and neck, liver or kidney cancer.

The chain carries TRBV19 and TRBJ1-4, with a weak D call TRBD1 (5 bases). Looked up from germline, CDR1 is LNHDA and CDR2 is SQIVND (reference sequence). Trimming took off 6 bases at V and 6 bases at J, with 11 bases between the two ends. The CDR3 extends over 13 amino acids. This chain's CDR3 is CASRGPYDEKLFF. CDR3 DNA: TGTGCCAGTAGGGGACCGTACGATGAAAAACTGTTTTTT.

The chain has TRBV6-1 and TRBJ2-3; D perhaps matches TRBD1 (6 bases). Between the trimmed V and J ends, which lost 4 bases and 3 bases, there was a span of 20 bases. CDR1 is MNHNS, CDR2 SASEGT, per germline. The CDR3 is 17 residues long. The CDR3 sequence: CASSVQSYRANTDTQYF. The CDR3 DNA reads TGTGCCAGCAGTGTGCAGTCCTACAGGGCGAATACAGATACGCAGTATTTT.

The rearrangement links TRBV6-5 to TRBJ1-1; D not resolved. Germline loops: CDR1 MNHEY, CDR2 SVGAGI. V shed 6 bases and J shed 5 bases, with 13 bases lying between them. This CDR3 region has 13 residues. The CDR3 loop reads CASSPTGVTEAFF. CDR3 DNA sequence: TGTGCCAGCAGCCCCACCGGGGTAACTGAAGCTTTCTTT.

The chain combines TRBV5-6 with TRBJ1-5, with TRBD1 matching 10 bases. Germline trimming cut 4 bases from V and 6 bases from J; bases unmatched to any gene: 7. The germline V gene has CDR1 SGHDT and CDR2 YYEEEE. This CDR3 has 15 amino acids. In nucleotides, the CDR3 is TGTGCCAGCAGCGGGGACAGGGGAGTAGGTCAGCCCCAGCATTTT. This gives the protein CASSGDRGVGQPQHF.

In its sample, this clone was seen a few times. The rearrangement joins TRBV7-9 to TRBJ1-2; the D is unclear. CDR1 and CDR2 from the germline V gene are SEHNR and FQNEAQ (reference sequence). This CDR3 region has 12 residues. Between the trimmed V and J ends, which lost 1 base and 11 bases, there was a span of 11 bases. The CDR3 region has the DNA TGTGCCAGCAGCTTAGTCGGCAGGAGGTACACCTTC. Its protein product is CASSLVGRRYTF.

The chain joins TRBV4-1 to TRBJ2-3; TRBD2 matches at 15 bases. V gave up 4 bases and J gave up 5 bases; unmatched junction bases: 7. The CDR3 sequence is 17 residues long. The germline gives CDR1 MGHRA, CDR2 YSYEKL. CDR3 DNA sequence: TGCGCCAGCAGCCCAATGGGACTAGCGGGGGGCCGAGATACGCAGTATTTT. Amino acid sequence: CASSPMGLAGGRDTQYF.

A word on this clone: Other DNA sequences in the sample encode the same CDR3. The chain uses TRBV28 and TRBJ1-1; a possible D gene is TRBD1 (5 bases). CDR3 length equals 14 residues. Deletions cut 6 bases from V and 1 base from J, with 12 bases between. Germline values: CDR1 MDHEN, CDR2 SYDVKM. The CDR3 bases are TGTGCCAGCAGCTCCGGGGGGGAGAACACTGAAGCTTTCTTT. Translating gives CASSSGGENTEAFF.

The chain has TRBV29-1 and TRBJ2-7; 7 nucleotides align to TRBD1. This CDR3 is 12 amino acids long. The V gene's germline CDR1 is SQVTM and CDR2 ANQGSEA. Trimming cost V 6 bases and J 2 bases; bases outside gene matches: 4. CDR3 in amino acids: CSVRGQAYEQYF. Written as DNA, the CDR3 is TGCAGCGTCCGAGGACAGGCCTACGAGCAGTACTTC.

The CDR3 region has the DNA TGTGCCAGTAGTAGGGGATCTAGCGGGGGGTACAATGAGCAGTTCTTC. It translates to CASSRGSSGGYNEQFF. The chain couples TRBV19 to TRBJ2-1; TRBD2 aligns across 11 bases. CDR1 and CDR2 (germline): LNHDA, SQIVND (reference sequence). V shed 4 bases and J 4 bases; nucleotides not matched to a gene: 6. The CDR3 loop spans 16 amino acids.

In nucleotides, the CDR3 is TGTGCCAGCTCACTCCGACAGGGACAAGAGACCCAGTACTTC. This translates into CASSLRQGQETQYF. The rearrangement links TRBV18 to TRBJ2-5, with 7 bases aligning to TRBD1. Germline lookup yields CDR1 KGHSH and CDR2 LQKENI. The CDR3 sequence is 14 residues long. The trim removed 4 bases at V and 2 bases at J, leaving 4 bases unmatched.

This chain links TRBV20-1 with TRBJ1-2; no clear D gene. The CDR3 is 11 residues long. Germline lookup yields CDR1 DFQATT and CDR2 SNEGSKA (reference sequence). Trimming left V 6 bases short and J 2 bases short, with 7 bases between. The DNA of the CDR3 is TGCAGTGCCCCTGGGAACTATGGCTACACCTTC. Protein sequence: CSAPGNYGYTF.

The V call is TRBV6-5, the J call TRBJ1-2; D remains ambiguous. The CDR3 has 13 residues. Germline CDR1 and CDR2: MNHEY and SVGAGI. V lost 5 bases to trimming and J lost 2 bases, with 9 bases between them. CDR3 region: CASSRDGNYGYTF. Here the CDR3 DNA reads TGTGCCAGCAGTCGCGACGGAAACTATGGCTACACCTTC.

With regard to this clone: Germline and junction disagree at one end, which may indicate a read error. CDR3 sequence: CASSVTSGSSYEQYF. CDR3 nucleotides: TGTGCCAGCAGCGTAACTAGCGGGTCCTCCTACGAGCAGTACTTC. The chain couples TRBV7-3 to TRBJ2-7, with 9 bases lining up with TRBD2. The germline V gene has CDR1 SGHTA and CDR2 FQGTGA. The CDR3 is 15 residues long. The full variable domain, completed using reference TRBV7-3 and TRBJ2-7, is GAGVSQTPSNKVTEKGKYVELRCDPISGHTALYWYRQSLGQGPEFLIYFQGTGAADDSGLPNDRFFAVRPEGSVSTLKIQRTERGDSAVYLCASSVTSGSSYEQYFGPGTRLTVT.

The chain couples TRBV15 to TRBJ1-5; D is possibly TRBD1 (5 bases). There are 14 residues in the CDR3. The germline V gene encodes CDR1 LNHNV and CDR2 YYDKDF (reference sequence). The V and J ends lost 8 bases and 6 bases respectively, with 17 bases between them. The CDR3 here is CATCPRGVSQPQHF. In DNA, the CDR3 is TGTGCCACCTGCCCTCGGGGGGTGAGTCAGCCCCAGCATTTT.

The chain has TRBV7-8 and TRBJ1-2; no clear D gene. The CDR3 is 14 amino acids. The ends were cut back, 0 bases at V and 2 bases at J, with 7 bases in the middle. The germline V gene has CDR1 SGHVS and CDR2 FQNEAQ. The CDR3 spells CASSLARRNYGYTF. In DNA, the CDR3 is TGTGCCAGCAGCTTAGCGAGGCGCAACTATGGCTACACCTTC.

The V call is TRBV28, the J call TRBJ1-1; D is perhaps TRBD1 (5 bases). From germline, CDR1 is MDHEN and CDR2 SYDVKM. CDR3 length: 12 residues. The V end lost 3 bases, the J end lost 6 bases, and 8 bases lay between the germline ends. CDR3 bases: TGTGCCAGCAGTTTGCTACAGGCTGAAGCTTTCTTT. Translating gives CASSLLQAEAFF.

The sample holds one count of this clone. The rearrangement links TRBV10-3 to TRBJ1-4; D not resolved. Germline CDR1 and CDR2: ENHRY and SYGVKD. The CDR3 has 11 amino acids. The germline V and J ends were trimmed by 8 bases and 7 bases, with 8 bases remaining between them. The CDR3 nucleotides are TGTGCCATCGGAGAGGTTGAAAAACTGTTTTTT. Its protein product is CAIGEVEKLFF.

J is TRBJ1-5 and V is TRBV6-5, with D maybe TRBD1 (5 bases). Germline loops: CDR1 MNHEY, CDR2 SVGAGI. The CDR3 consists of 15 residues. The V and J ends lost 7 bases and 2 bases respectively, with 15 bases between them. CDR3 nucleotide sequence: TGTGCCAGCACCTCCCGGGGGAAGGGCAATCAGCCCCAGCATTTT. Translating it yields CASTSRGKGNQPQHF.

The rearrangement uses TRBV10-2 and TRBJ2-2; no clear D gene. V lost 6 bases to trimming and J lost 3 bases, with 11 bases between them. This CDR3 spans 14 amino acids. CDR1 is WSHSY and CDR2 is SAAADI in the germline V gene. As DNA, the CDR3 is TGCGCCAGCAGACCACGACCGGACACCGGGGAGCTGTTTTTT. As protein: CASRPRPDTGELFF.

J is TRBJ2-5 and V is TRBV7-2; 7 bases fit TRBD2. Unmatched junction bases numbered 10, after V lost 8 bases and J lost 7 bases. Germline CDR1 and CDR2: SGHTA and FQGNSA. This CDR3 comprises 13 residues. CDR3 sequence: CASGPGGLGTQYF. The CDR3 nucleotides are TGTGCCAGCGGGCCGGGGGGTCTGGGGACCCAGTACTTC.

The chain combines TRBV6-5 with TRBJ1-3; TRBD1 aligns across 7 bases. The CDR3 is 14 residues long. CDR1 and CDR2 (germline): MNHEY, SVGAGI. Trimming removed 7 bases from V and 9 bases from J; junction bases left unmatched: 12. In DNA, the CDR3 is TGTGCCAGCACAGACAGGGATCAATCCGCCACCATATATTTT. Its protein is CASTDRDQSATIYF.

CDR3 nucleotides: TGCAGCGTTCGGATCACTGAAGCTTTCTTT. Encoded protein: CSVRITEAFF. J is TRBJ1-1 and V is TRBV29-1; D remains ambiguous. The V end was cut by 5 bases, the J end by 4 bases, with 5 bases between. Germline values: CDR1 SQVTM, CDR2 ANQGSEA. There are 10 residues in the CDR3.

V gene TRBV9 combines with J gene TRBJ2-5; D is ambiguous. The CDR3 covers 15 residues. Germline CDR1 is SGDLS and CDR2 is YYNGEE. V lost 4 bases, J lost 3 bases, and 16 bases lay in between. This chain's CDR3 is CASSPGTGREETQYF. The CDR3 nucleotides are TGTGCCAGCAGCCCCGGAACGGGTAGGGAAGAGACCCAGTACTTC.

J is TRBJ2-1 and V is TRBV11-1; the D gene could be TRBD1 or TRBD2 (6 bases each). Germline V gene data show CDR1 as SGHAT and CDR2 as FQDESV (reference sequence). Trimming removed 6 bases at V and 7 bases at J, with 22 bases between. CDR3 length: 16 residues. The CDR3: CASSLQDMGGRNEQFF. CDR3 nucleotides: TGTGCCAGCAGTTTACAAGACATGGGGGGCCGGAATGAGCAGTTCTTC.

The chain carries TRBV28 and TRBJ2-3; 7 bases align to TRBD1. Per the germline V gene, CDR1 is MDHEN and CDR2 is SYDVKM. J lost 4 bases, V lost 6 bases, and 10 bases had no gene match. The CDR3 extends over 15 amino acids. This CDR3 reads CASSYDRAGADTQYF. Written as DNA, the CDR3 is TGTGCCAGCAGCTACGACAGGGCGGGCGCAGATACGCAGTATTTT.

In this sample, this clone turned up a few times. The gene calls are TRBV14 and TRBJ1-2; possibly TRBD1 for D (6 bases). Germline assignment: CDR1 SGHDN and CDR2 FVKESK. The CDR3 has 15 residues. Deletions cut 5 bases from V and 8 bases from J, with 21 bases between. The CDR3 is CASSVRTGPGEGYTF. Here the CDR3 DNA reads TGTGCCAGCAGCGTACGAACAGGGCCCGGAGAGGGCTACACCTTC.

This clone has only one observation. This chain connects TRBV7-8 to TRBJ1-5; D unresolved. Germline CDR1 SGHVS, CDR2 FQNEAQ. V lost 1 base, J lost 0 bases, and 10 bases lay in between. The CDR3 consists of 16 residues. The CDR3 spells CASSLEGYLSNQPQHF. CDR3 coding DNA: TGTGCCAGCAGCTTAGAGGGATATCTTAGCAATCAGCCCCAGCATTTT.